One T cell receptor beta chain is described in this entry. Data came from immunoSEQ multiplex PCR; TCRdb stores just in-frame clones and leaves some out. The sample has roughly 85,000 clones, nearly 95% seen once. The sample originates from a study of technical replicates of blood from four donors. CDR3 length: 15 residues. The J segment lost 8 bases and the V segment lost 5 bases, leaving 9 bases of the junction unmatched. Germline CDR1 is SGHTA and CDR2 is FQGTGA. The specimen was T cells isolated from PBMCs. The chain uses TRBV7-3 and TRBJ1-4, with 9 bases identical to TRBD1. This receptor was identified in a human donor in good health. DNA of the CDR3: TGTGCCAGCAGCCTGACAGGGGGTCGTGGGGAAAAACTGTTTTTT. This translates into CASSLTGGRGEKLFF.